These 22 T cell receptor beta chains came from one sample sequenced in a study of T cells in Graves' hyperthyroidism and ophthalmopathy. Amplified TCR beta CDR3 regions derived from RNA transcripts. TCR CDR3 regions were first amplified by RT-PCR with HTBI primers. TCRdb reprocessed the multiplex PCR reads via MiXCR and lists one record per CDR3 protein. The profile covers hundreds of thousands of distinct CDR3 sequences, with about 14% appearing a single time and less than 15% taken by the ten largest. The sample comprised blood. These receptors originate from a man younger than 35 with Graves' ophthalmopathy.

The table lists this clonotype with many counts. The V and J genes are TRBV12-3 or TRBV12-4 and TRBJ2-7; 10 bases agree with TRBD2. V lost 2 bases and J lost 5; bases outside the gene matches: 3. The CDR3 has 14 amino acids. The CDR3 DNA follows: TGTGCCAGCAGTTTATCAGCGGGAGGGAACGAGCAGTACTTC. Protein: CASSLSAGGNEQYF.

This clonotype occurred a few times. The chain carries TRBV6-1 and TRBJ2-1; TRBD2 matches at 10 bases. J was trimmed by 6 bases and V by 6 bases; bases with no gene match: 8. Germline-derived CDR1 and CDR2 are MNHNS and SASEGT. The CDR3 has 15 amino acids. CDR3 DNA: TGTGCCAGCAGATTCCCAGCGGGAGGGGGCAATGAGCAGTTCTTC. Amino acids: CASRFPAGGGNEQFF.

The chain is built from TRBV5-1 and TRBJ1-5, with TRBD1 identical over 8 bases. The junction had 5 bases not matched to a gene; V was cut back by 5 bases and J by 1 base. This CDR3 comprises 15 residues. Germline CDR1 and CDR2: SGHRS and YFSETQ. The CDR3 region is CASRGGTGSNQPQHF. Written as DNA, the CDR3 is TGCGCCAGCAGGGGCGGGACAGGAAGCAATCAGCCCCAGCATTTT.

This clonotype was seen many times. The chain carries TRBV27 and TRBJ1-2, with D hard to call. V was clipped by 10 bases and J by 0 bases, with 12 bases between them. CDR3 size: 13 residues. CDR1 MNHEY and CDR2 SMNVEV come from the germline V gene (reference sequence). CDR3 region: CATLDLTNYGYTF. DNA for the CDR3: TGTGCCACCCTGGACTTAACTAACTATGGCTACACCTTC.

This clonotype was seen ten or more times. V is TRBV6-5 and J is TRBJ2-5; tentatively, D is TRBD1 (5 bases). Germline CDR1 reads MNHEY; CDR2 reads SVGAGI. Trimming took off 0 bases at V and 4 bases at J, with 12 bases between the two ends. The CDR3 extends over 15 amino acids. The chain's CDR3 is CASSYSMLRGETQYF. CDR3 nucleotide sequence: TGTGCCAGCAGTTACTCGATGCTTAGGGGAGAGACCCAGTACTTC.

This clonotype came up many times. The CDR3 sequence is CAWSPPLGTDTQYF. The CDR3 DNA reads as TGTGCCTGGAGTCCCCCATTGGGAACAGATACGCAGTATTTT. The chain is built from TRBV30 and TRBJ2-3; the D is unclear. Germline-derived CDR1 and CDR2 are GTSNPN and SVGIG (reference sequence). This CDR3 has 14 residues. V dropped 2 bases and J dropped 3 bases, with 12 bases sitting between them.

This chain uses TRBV25-1 with TRBJ2-1; D might be TRBD1 (5 bases). The germline gives CDR1 MGHDK, CDR2 SYGVNS. The CDR3 consists of 15 residues. V was pared by 3 bases and J by 6 bases, with 15 bases between. CDR3 DNA sequence: TGTGCCAGCAGTGAGGGTAAGGGGCTTGGCAATGAGCAGTTCTTC. Its translation: CASSEGKGLGNEQFF.

On this clonotype: Just one base apart from a much larger clone, this may be a read error. The conserved phenylalanine or tryptophan normally closing the CDR3 is absent here, so this likely arose from a read error. The chain joins TRBV7-8 to TRBJ1-1; TRBD1 matches 7 bases. CDR3 length: 16 residues. The V gene's germline CDR1 is SGHVS and CDR2 FQNEAQ. With V trimmed by 1 base and J by 0 bases, 5 bases remained unmatched. Here the CDR3 reads CASSLGGTVLNTEAFS. For the CDR3, the DNA is TGTGCCAGCAGCTTAGGGGGGACAGTCTTGAACACTGAAGCTTTCTCT.

The genes are TRBV7-9 and TRBJ2-1, with 10 bases aligning to TRBD2. After removal of 8 bases from V and 4 bases from J, the junction contained 11 bases not matched to a gene. The CDR3 is 16 residues long. Germline lookup yields CDR1 SEHNR and CDR2 FQNEAQ (reference sequence). CDR3 coding DNA: TGTGCCAGCGGAAACCTAGCGGGAGACGGATACAATGAGCAGTTCTTC. Protein product: CASGNLAGDGYNEQFF.

This clonotype was counted ten times or more. The CDR3 coding sequence is TGCGCCAGCAGCTTGTCGGACCGGAGATATGGCTACACCTTC. It specifies CASSLSDRRYGYTF. V and J are TRBV5-1 and TRBJ1-2; D is unclear. The V end was cut by 1 base, the J end by 5 bases, with 12 bases between. The CDR3 length is 14 residues. Germline V gene lookup returns CDR1 SGHRS and CDR2 YFSETQ.

The chain employs TRBV5-4 and TRBJ2-2; D gene unclear. This CDR3 is built from 15 residues. Trimming removed 1 base from V and 1 base from J, with 8 bases in between. CDR1 is SGHNT, CDR2 YYREEE, per germline (reference sequence). CDR3 region: CASSLFTKNTGELFF. CDR3 sequence (DNA): TGTGCCAGCAGCTTGTTTACGAAGAACACCGGGGAGCTGTTTTTT.

This clonotype was counted at least ten times. The chain joins TRBV30 to TRBJ1-3; 9 nucleotides line up with TRBD1. The V segment lost 2 bases and the J segment 6 bases; nucleotides outside the gene matches: 5. Germline V gene sequence: CDR1 GTSNPN, CDR2 SVGIG (reference sequence). The CDR3 totals 14 residues. CDR3 residues: CAWSNRGLKNTIYF. DNA of the CDR3: TGTGCCTGGAGTAACAGGGGGCTGAAAAACACCATATATTTT.

This clonotype was seen ten or more times. The gene calls are TRBV7-9 and TRBJ2-1; D remains unclear. The CDR3 covers 15 residues. The germline V gene has CDR1 SEHNR and CDR2 FQNEAQ (reference sequence). Trimming pared 4 bases from V and 0 bases from J, leaving 10 bases between. CDR3 sequence: CASSSELSSYNEQFF. In nucleotides, the CDR3 is TGTGCCAGCAGCTCAGAGTTAAGCTCCTACAATGAGCAGTTCTTC. Drawing the rest from reference TRBV7-9 and TRBJ2-1, the complete variable domain is DTGVSQNPRHKITKRGQNVTFRCDPISEHNRLYWYRQTLGQGPEFLTYFQNEAQLEKSRLLSDRFSAERPKGSFSTLEIQRTEQGDSAMYLCASSSELSSYNEQFFGPGTRLTVL.

The sample holds many counts of this clonotype. This chain joins TRBV6-1 and TRBJ2-1, with TRBD1 as a possible D gene (6 bases). Trimming removed 2 bases at V and 6 bases at J, with 14 bases between. CDR3 length: 15 residues. The V gene's germline CDR1 is MNHNS and CDR2 SASEGT. DNA of the CDR3: TGTGCCAGCAGTGAATCGGATGGACAGACCAATGAGCAGTTCTTC. It is translated as CASSESDGQTNEQFF.

This clonotype was detected ten times or more. The chain employs TRBV7-9 and TRBJ1-4, with TRBD1 matching over 10 bases. The CDR3 is made up of 18 amino acids. CDR1 and CDR2 (germline): SEHNR, FQNEAQ (reference sequence). Trimming took 3 bases from V and 0 from J; bases not matched to a gene: 7. CDR3 sequence reads: CASSFPRQGAATNEKLFF. For the CDR3, the DNA is TGTGCCAGCAGCTTCCCTCGACAGGGGGCGGCAACTAATGAAAAACTGTTTTTT. The full variable domain, completed using reference TRBV7-9 and TRBJ1-4, is DTGVSQNPRHKITKRGQNVTFRCDPISEHNRLYWYRQTLGQGPEFLTYFQNEAQLEKSRLLSDRFSAERPKGSFSTLEIQRTEQGDSAMYLCASSFPRQGAATNEKLFFGSGTQLSVL.

This clonotype was recorded many times. The chain is built from TRBV20-1 and TRBJ1-1, with D unclear. The CDR3 extends over 13 amino acids. Germline CDR1 DFQATT, CDR2 SNEGSKA (reference sequence). Deletions cut 3 bases from V and 0 bases from J, with 8 bases between. The CDR3 DNA is TGCAGTGCTAGGGGCAGGCTGAACACTGAAGCTTTCTTT. Amino acids: CSARGRLNTEAFF.

This clonotype has ten or more counts. V gene TRBV7-8 combines with J gene TRBJ2-1; 10 nucleotides line up with TRBD2. Germline V CDR1 and CDR2: SGHVS, FQNEAQ. This CDR3 comprises 15 residues. V was pared by 6 bases and J by 4 bases, with 6 bases of the junction left unmatched. In nucleotides, the CDR3 is TGTGCCAGCAGTCCGGGACTAGCGACGTACAATGAGCAGTTCTTC. Amino acid sequence: CASSPGLATYNEQFF.

This clonotype was seen repeatedly, ten times or more. This chain uses TRBV7-9 with TRBJ1-1, with a tentative D call TRBD1 (5 bases). Germline loops: CDR1 SEHNR, CDR2 FQNEAQ (reference sequence). The CDR3 has 14 residues. Trimming left V 4 bases short and J 0 bases short, with 9 bases between. CDR3 DNA sequence: TGTGCCAGCAGCTCGTGGGACGTGAACACTGAAGCTTTCTTT. Its protein is CASSSWDVNTEAFF. Complete variable domain (other parts from reference TRBV7-9 and TRBJ1-1): DTGVSQNPRHKITKRGQNVTFRCDPISEHNRLYWYRQTLGQGPEFLTYFQNEAQLEKSRLLSDRFSAERPKGSFSTLEIQRTEQGDSAMYLCASSSWDVNTEAFFGQGTRLTVV.

This clonotype was counted only a few times. A much larger clone differs from this one at a single base, so this may be a read error. This chain links TRBV24-1 with TRBJ1-1, with 7 positions matching TRBD1. CDR1 and CDR2 (germline): KGHDR, SFDVKD. The CDR3 runs 13 residues. The DNA for the CDR3 is TGTGCCGCCAGCCGGGACAGTTTCACTGAAGCTTTCTTT. It yields the protein CAASRDSFTEAFF.

This clonotype was counted a few times. The chain employs TRBV19 and TRBJ1-1; 12 bases are a match to TRBD1. J was trimmed by 3 bases and V by 5 bases; bases with no gene match: 7. The CDR3 has 16 amino acids. CDR1 is LNHDA, CDR2 SQIVND, per germline (reference sequence). CDR3 nucleotides: TGTGCCAGTAGTCTGGGACAGGGGGCTGGCGACACTGAAGCTTTCTTT. It yields the protein CASSLGQGAGDTEAFF.

This clonotype has at least ten counts. The V call is TRBV29-1, the J call TRBJ2-3; D possibly matches TRBD1 or TRBD2 (6 bases each). The CDR3 spans 12 residues. The germline V and J ends were trimmed by 0 bases and 12 bases, with 13 bases remaining between them. The germline V gene encodes CDR1 SQVTM and CDR2 ANQGSEA. The CDR3 nucleotides read TGCAGCGTTGAAGAGGTAGGCGGGACACAGTATTTT. Translated: CSVEEVGGTQYF.

This clonotype was detected many times. The J gene is TRBJ2-3, the V gene TRBV5-1, with no clear D. The germline CDR1 and CDR2 sequences are SGHRS and YFSETQ. Trimming took off 5 bases at V and 6 bases at J, with 19 bases between the two ends. The length of the CDR3 is 15 residues. DNA of the CDR3: TGCGCCAGCAGGGCGGAACCAATCGTTACGGATACGCAGTATTTT. This gives the protein CASRAEPIVTDTQYF.